This T cell receptor (beta chain) was captured by sequencing in a study of identical twins. Whole-study findings and limits: These conclusions were based on statistical analysis (cross-sectional, not following the same donors).

Germline V lookup: CDR1 MNHEY, CDR2 SVGAGI. The V gene lost 7 bases and the J gene lost 2 bases, with 14 bases spanning the gap. The CDR3 is 14 residues long. MiXCR, run by TCRdb on the 5' RACE reads, gives a single entry per CDR3 protein. The sample includes roughly 1,500,000 distinct CDR3 sequences, roughly a third of them seen just once. With regard to this clonotype: As yet, its antigen is unknown.

Material for sequencing was cord blood. The chain recombines TRBV6-5 with TRBJ1-2, with no clear D. This clonotype originated in a newborn girl in good health. The CDR3 sequence is CASTRLRSNYGYTF. CDR3 DNA sequence: TGTGCCAGCACCCGACTTCGGTCCAACTATGGCTACACCTTC.